This entry concerns a single T cell receptor beta chain. The data stem from a study of technical replicates of blood from several donors. The repertoire was sequenced with immunoSEQ multiplex PCR; TCRdb's copy has only in-frame clones and lacks some. The data contain about 56,000 clones, nearly 95% of them singletons. Per germline, CDR1 LNHDA and CDR2 SQIVND (reference sequence). The V end was cut by 7 bases, the J end by 8 bases, with 12 bases between. The CDR3 covers 13 residues. The source of this sequence is a human donor in good health. Some clones in this sample may be carry-over from other donors' samples. The source material was PBMCs. The chain combines TRBV19 with TRBJ1-6; D is possibly TRBD1 (6 bases). As DNA, the CDR3 is TGTGCCAGTAATACAGGGTTTTATTCACCCCTCCACTTT. Translated, it gives CASNTGFYSPLHF. Complete variable domain (other parts from reference TRBV19 and TRBJ1-6): DGGITQSPKYLFRKEGQNVTLSCEQNLNHDAMYWYRQDPGQGLRLIYYSQIVNDFQKGDIAEGYSVSREKKESFPLTVTSAQKNPTAFYLCASNTGFYSPLHFGNGTRLTVT.